These T cell receptor beta chains were read from a single sample in a study of OX40 agonist ivuxolimab in advanced cancers. Sequencing used immunoSEQ multiplex PCR; TCRdb keeps in-frame clones, though not all of them. The data contain approximately 71,000 clones, roughly 80% of them singletons. The sequencing used CD4+ or CD8+ T cells sorted from blood, collected in a trial of the OX40 agonist ivuxolimab. Every receptor here comes from an adult with an advanced solid tumor such as melanoma, head and neck, liver or kidney cancer. CDR3s include the opening cysteine and the closing phenylalanine or tryptophan. Fields, in order: D gene, V gene, J gene, clone size, CDR3 protein, CDR3 DNA. The D gene is left open where the match is weak. Only some rows state a clone size, as once, few, many or a class for expanded clones.

.	TRBV18	TRBJ1-2	.	CASSPGSGTYGYTF	TGTGCCAGCTCACCAGGGTCAGGGACCTATGGCTACACCTTC
TRBD1	TRBV10-3	TRBJ2-1	.	CAISNSGTGGEQFF	TGTGCCATCAGCAACTCCGGGACAGGCGGTGAGCAGTTCTTC
.	TRBV4-1	TRBJ2-7	few	CASSQPEGRGFYEQYF	TGCGCCAGCAGCCAACCCGAGGGGCGCGGGTTCTACGAGCAGTACTTC
.	TRBV6-5	TRBJ1-2	.	CASSYRTRGRGGYTF	TGTGCCAGCAGTTACCGAACCCGGGGGCGAGGTGGCTACACCTTC
.	TRBV2	TRBJ2-1	many	CASSDSLSYNEQFF	TGTGCCAGCAGCGACAGCCTCTCCTACAATGAGCAGTTCTTC
.	TRBV27	TRBJ1-3	.	CASSLHGQSSGNTIYF	TGTGCCAGCAGTCTTCACGGACAGTCCTCTGGAAACACCATATATTTT
TRBD1	TRBV2	TRBJ1-1	once	CASSEQGGEAFF	TGTGCCAGCAGTGAGCAGGGGGGGGAAGCTTTCTTT
TRBD2	TRBV18	TRBJ2-7	.	CASSRGTSGSIYEQYF	TGTGCCAGCTCACGAGGGACTAGCGGGAGTATCTACGAGCAGTACTTC
.	TRBV6-1	TRBJ1-1	.	CASSERRGSEAFF	TGTGCCAGCAGTGAAAGAAGGGGCTCGGAAGCTTTCTTT
TRBD1	TRBV7-8	TRBJ2-7	.	CASSTQTGTASYEQYF	TGTGCCAGCAGCACCCAAACCGGGACAGCCTCCTACGAGCAGTACTTC
.	TRBV7-2	TRBJ1-1	.	CASTPGAMNTEAFF	TGTGCCAGCACCCCAGGGGCTATGAACACTGAAGCTTTCTTT
.	TRBV28	TRBJ2-1	.	CASSLIGVVAYNEQFF	TGTGCCAGCAGTTTAATAGGGGTGGTTGCCTACAATGAGCAGTTCTTC
TRBD2	TRBV5-1	TRBJ2-1	.	CASSDSGGWGEQFF	TGCGCCAGCAGCGATAGCGGGGGCTGGGGTGAGCAGTTCTTC
.	TRBV27	TRBJ1-2	.	CASSLDFGTYGYTF	TGTGCCAGCAGTTTGGATTTCGGGACTTATGGCTACACCTTC
TRBD1	TRBV7-2	TRBJ1-2	.	CASTTGQGANYGYTF	TGTGCCAGCACTACAGGACAGGGAGCTAACTATGGCTACACCTTC
.	TRBV7-9	TRBJ2-5	once	CASTPGEGKGTQYF	TGTGCCAGCACCCCGGGAGAGGGGAAGGGGACCCAGTACTTC
.	TRBV4-3	TRBJ1-5	.	CASSLQADSGNQPQHF	TGCGCCAGCAGCCTACAAGCGGACAGCGGGAATCAGCCCCAGCATTTT
.	TRBV4-3	TRBJ2-1	.	CASSSGPDNEQFF	TGCGCCAGCAGCTCGGGACCGGACAATGAGCAGTTCTTC
TRBD1	TRBV28	TRBJ1-1	.	CASSLAGGEGEAFF	TGTGCCAGCAGTTTGGCAGGGGGAGAGGGTGAAGCTTTCTTT
TRBD1	TRBV5-1	TRBJ2-5	.	CVSSATTGKETQYF	TGCGTCAGCAGCGCAACGACAGGGAAAGAGACCCAGTACTTC
TRBD1	TRBV4-2	TRBJ2-5	.	CASSQVWSTDRQGRETQYF	TGTGCCAGCAGCCAAGTGTGGTCCACGGACCGACAGGGTCGAGAGACCCAGTACTTC
TRBD1	TRBV7-6	TRBJ2-7	.	CASSPGTGKDYEQYF	TGTGCCAGCAGCCCCGGGACAGGGAAAGACTACGAGCAGTACTTC
.	TRBV19	TRBJ1-1	.	CASSIRGARMDTEAFF	TGTGCCAGTAGTATAAGGGGGGCGAGAATGGACACTGAAGCTTTCTTT
.	TRBV6-6	TRBJ2-5	.	CASSPDQETKTQYF	TGTGCCAGCAGTCCGGACCAGGAAACTAAGACCCAGTACTTC
TRBD1	TRBV29-1	TRBJ2-6	.	CSVERTGLSGANVLTF	TGCAGCGTTGAACGGACAGGTCTCTCTGGGGCCAACGTCCTGACTTTC
.	TRBV7-6	TRBJ2-5	.	CASTLETHSTWETQYF	TGTGCCAGCACCCTTGAAACCCATTCGACCTGGGAGACCCAGTACTTC
.	TRBV5-8	TRBJ2-6	.	CASSLHGPGANVLTF	TGTGCCAGCAGTCTACACGGCCCTGGGGCCAACGTCCTGACTTTC
.	TRBV29-1	TRBJ2-6	.	CSVSGSGANVLTF	TGCAGCGTTTCAGGATCTGGGGCCAACGTCCTGACTTTC
.	TRBV2	TRBJ2-3	few	CASSPAVSTDTQYF	TGTGCCAGCAGTCCCGCGGTTAGCACAGATACGCAGTATTTT
.	TRBV5-1	TRBJ2-5	.	CASSFGEVGQETQYF	TGCGCCAGCAGCTTCGGGGAGGTGGGCCAAGAGACCCAGTACTTC
.	TRBV9	TRBJ2-2	.	CASSADYTGELFF	TGTGCCAGCAGCGCGGACTACACCGGGGAGCTGTTTTTT
.	TRBV5-1	TRBJ2-1	.	CASSFAGRYNEQFF	TGCGCCAGCAGCTTCGCAGGGAGGTACAATGAGCAGTTCTTC
.	TRBV5-4	TRBJ1-1	few	CASSGKQDVNTEAFF	TGTGCCAGCAGCGGAAAACAGGACGTGAACACTGAAGCTTTCTTT
.	TRBV28	TRBJ1-4	.	CASTGGIYEKLFF	TGTGCCAGCACGGGGGGGATCTATGAAAAACTGTTTTTT
.	TRBV4-1	TRBJ2-1	.	CASSRIPGPSSYNEQFF	TGCGCCAGCAGCCGAATACCGGGCCCAAGCTCCTACAATGAGCAGTTCTTC
TRBD1	TRBV7-2	TRBJ2-7	.	CASSYDREWEQYF	TGTGCCAGCAGCTACGACAGGGAGTGGGAGCAGTACTTC
.	TRBV19	TRBJ2-2	.	CASSTERLTGELFF	TGTGCCAGTAGTACCGAAAGACTAACCGGGGAGCTGTTTTTT
.	TRBV30	TRBJ2-7	.	CAWKGPSYEQYF	TGTGCCTGGAAGGGGCCCTCCTACGAGCAGTACTTC
.	TRBV5-1	TRBJ2-7	.	CASSSQDYPYEQYF	TGCGCCAGCAGCAGCCAGGACTACCCCTACGAGCAGTACTTC
TRBD2	TRBV5-1	TRBJ2-3	.	CASSGPGRGGSDTQYF	TGCGCCAGCAGCGGCCCAGGGCGGGGGGGCTCAGATACGCAGTATTTT
.	TRBV30	TRBJ2-2	.	CAWSPEKGYLTGELFF	TGTGCCTGGAGCCCGGAAAAGGGTTACCTCACCGGGGAGCTGTTTTTT
.	TRBV15	TRBJ2-1	.	CATLAGRVLQFF	TGTGCCACCCTGGCTGGGCGGGTACTGCAGTTCTTC
.	TRBV15	TRBJ1-5	.	CATSSPGKNQPQHF	TGTGCCACCAGCAGCCCTGGGAAGAATCAGCCCCAGCATTTT
TRBD2	TRBV28	TRBJ2-7	.	CASSFIPLGGGGSYEQYF	TGTGCCAGCAGTTTTATTCCCCTTGGGGGGGGAGGGTCCTACGAGCAGTACTTC
TRBD1	TRBV5-6	TRBJ1-5	once	CASSSDRVGNQPQHF	TGTGCCAGCAGCTCGGACAGGGTGGGGAATCAGCCCCAGCATTTT
.	TRBV7-9	TRBJ2-3	.	CASSLNYARDTQYF	TGTGCCAGCAGCTTAAACTACGCGAGAGATACGCAGTATTTT
.	TRBV7-2	TRBJ2-3	.	CASSLVPRTSTDTQYF	TGTGCCAGCAGCTTAGTACCCAGGACTAGCACAGATACGCAGTATTTT
TRBD1	TRBV4-3	TRBJ2-6	.	CASSQDSRGQGAGANVLTF	TGCGCCAGCAGCCAAGATTCGAGGGGGCAGGGTGCTGGGGCCAACGTCCTGACTTTC
.	TRBV2	TRBJ2-6	.	CAGGRMSSGANVLTF	TGTGCCGGCGGACGTATGAGCTCTGGGGCCAACGTCCTGACTTTC
TRBD2	TRBV5-1	TRBJ2-2	.	CASSLARIAGAVQSGTGELFF	TGCGCCAGCAGCTTGGCCCGGATAGCGGGGGCCGTCCAGTCGGGCACCGGGGAGCTGTTTTTT
.	TRBV14	TRBJ1-1	.	CASSQVFARRAEAFF	TGTGCCAGCAGCCAAGTTTTTGCCCGACGGGCTGAAGCTTTCTTT
.	TRBV10-3	TRBJ1-5	.	CAISESKPGTSNQPQHF	TGTGCCATCAGTGAGTCGAAGCCAGGGACTTCCAATCAGCCCCAGCATTTT
.	TRBV6-5	TRBJ2-1	once	CASRRGGLINEQFF	TGTGCCAGCAGACGAGGGGGTTTAATCAATGAGCAGTTCTTC
.	TRBV19	TRBJ2-2	once	CASTNPHSGGGRDTGELFF	TGTGCCAGTACCAATCCCCACTCGGGGGGCGGAAGGGACACCGGGGAGCTGTTTTTT
.	TRBV11-2	TRBJ2-7	once	CASSLRWSTGNFYEQYF	TGTGCCAGCAGCTTAAGATGGTCGACAGGCAACTTCTACGAGCAGTACTTC
.	TRBV21-1	TRBJ2-4	.	CASSKPWGLAGVGALAKNIQYF	TGTGCCAGCAGCAAACCCTGGGGACTAGCGGGAGTTGGGGCCTTAGCCAAAAACATTCAGTACTTC
.	TRBV13	TRBJ2-3	.	CASKRRDSSGTDTQYF	TGTGCCAGCAAGCGACGGGACTCTAGTGGGACAGATACGCAGTATTTT
.	TRBV28	TRBJ2-5	.	CASSFQETQYF	TGTGCCAGCAGTTTCCAAGAGACCCAGTACTTC